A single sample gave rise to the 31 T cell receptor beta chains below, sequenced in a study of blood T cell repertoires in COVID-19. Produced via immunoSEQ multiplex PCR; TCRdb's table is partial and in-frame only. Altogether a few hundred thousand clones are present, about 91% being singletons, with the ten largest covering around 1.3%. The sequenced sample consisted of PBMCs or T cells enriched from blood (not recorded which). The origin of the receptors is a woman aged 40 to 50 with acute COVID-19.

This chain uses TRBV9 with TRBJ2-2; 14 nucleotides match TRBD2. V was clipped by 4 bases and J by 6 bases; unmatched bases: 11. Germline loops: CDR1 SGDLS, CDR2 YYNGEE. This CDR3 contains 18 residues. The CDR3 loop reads CASSSVGLAGAWAGELFF. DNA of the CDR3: TGTGCCAGCAGCTCTGTGGGACTAGCGGGAGCGTGGGCCGGGGAGCTGTTTTTT.

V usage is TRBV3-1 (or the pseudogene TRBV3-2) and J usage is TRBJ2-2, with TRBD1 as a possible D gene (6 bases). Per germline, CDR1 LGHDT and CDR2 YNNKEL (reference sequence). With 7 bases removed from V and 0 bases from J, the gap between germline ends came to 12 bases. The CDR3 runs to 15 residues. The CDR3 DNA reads TGTGCCAGCACCCGGACAGTTACGAACACCGGGGAGCTGTTTTTT. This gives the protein CASTRTVTNTGELFF.

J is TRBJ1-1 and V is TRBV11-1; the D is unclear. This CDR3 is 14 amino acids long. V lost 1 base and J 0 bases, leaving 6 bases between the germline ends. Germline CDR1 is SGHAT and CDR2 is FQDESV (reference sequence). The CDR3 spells CASSLDILNTEAFF. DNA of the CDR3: TGTGCCAGCAGCTTAGACATACTGAACACTGAAGCTTTCTTT.

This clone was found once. In nucleotides, the CDR3 is TGTGCCAGCAGTCGACTAGCGGGAGTAGCAGGCGGGGAGCTGTTTTTT. Protein sequence: CASSRLAGVAGGELFF. The rearrangement joins TRBV6-6 to TRBJ2-2, with 12 nucleotides matching TRBD2. The V and J ends lost 5 bases and 7 bases, in that order; junction bases with no gene match: 8. Germline assignment: CDR1 MNHNY and CDR2 SVGAGI (reference sequence). The CDR3 is 16 residues long.

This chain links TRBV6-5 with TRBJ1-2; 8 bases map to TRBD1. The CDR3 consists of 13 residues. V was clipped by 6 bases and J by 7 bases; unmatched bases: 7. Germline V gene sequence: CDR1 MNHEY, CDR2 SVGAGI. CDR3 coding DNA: TGTGCCAGCAGGCATCCAGGGGGCCTTGGCTACACCTTC. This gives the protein CASRHPGGLGYTF.

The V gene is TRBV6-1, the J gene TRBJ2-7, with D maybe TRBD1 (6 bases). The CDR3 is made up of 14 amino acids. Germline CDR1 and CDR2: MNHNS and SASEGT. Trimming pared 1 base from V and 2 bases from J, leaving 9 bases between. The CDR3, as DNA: TGTGCCAGCAGTGAAGTCGGACAGCCCTACGAGCAGTACTTC. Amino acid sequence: CASSEVGQPYEQYF.

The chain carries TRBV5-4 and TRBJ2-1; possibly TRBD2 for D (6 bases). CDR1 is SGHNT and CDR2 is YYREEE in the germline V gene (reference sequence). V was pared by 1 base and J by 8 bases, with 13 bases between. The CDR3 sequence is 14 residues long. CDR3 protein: CASSLNRERYEQFF. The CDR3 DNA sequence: TGTGCCAGCAGCTTGAACCGGGAGAGGTATGAGCAGTTCTTC.

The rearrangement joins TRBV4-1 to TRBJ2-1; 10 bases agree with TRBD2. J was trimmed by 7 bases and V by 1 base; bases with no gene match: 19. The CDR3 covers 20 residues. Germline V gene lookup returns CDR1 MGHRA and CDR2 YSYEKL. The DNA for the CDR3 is TGCGCCAGCAGCCAAGTATTTAATAGGGGGGCTAGCGGGAGAACGAATGAGCAGTTCTTC. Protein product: CASSQVFNRGASGRTNEQFF.

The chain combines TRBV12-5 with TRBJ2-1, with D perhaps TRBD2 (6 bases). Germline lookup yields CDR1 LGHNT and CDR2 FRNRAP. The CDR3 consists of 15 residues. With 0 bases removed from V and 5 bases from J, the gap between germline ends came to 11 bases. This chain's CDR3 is CASGLVVADHNEQFF. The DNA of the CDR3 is TGTGCTAGTGGTTTGGTCGTAGCGGATCACAATGAGCAGTTCTTC.

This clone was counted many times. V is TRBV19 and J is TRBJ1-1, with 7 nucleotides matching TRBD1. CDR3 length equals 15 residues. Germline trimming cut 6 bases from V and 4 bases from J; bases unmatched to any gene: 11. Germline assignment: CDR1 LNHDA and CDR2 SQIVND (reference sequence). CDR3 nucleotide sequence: TGTGCCAGTAGCCTGATTCCGGGACAGTCCACTGAAGCTTTCTTT. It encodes CASSLIPGQSTEAFF. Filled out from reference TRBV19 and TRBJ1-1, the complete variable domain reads DGGITQSPKYLFRKEGQNVTLSCEQNLNHDAMYWYRQDPGQGLRLIYYSQIVNDFQKGDIAEGYSVSREKKESFPLTVTSAQKNPTAFYLCASSLIPGQSTEAFFGQGTRLTVV.

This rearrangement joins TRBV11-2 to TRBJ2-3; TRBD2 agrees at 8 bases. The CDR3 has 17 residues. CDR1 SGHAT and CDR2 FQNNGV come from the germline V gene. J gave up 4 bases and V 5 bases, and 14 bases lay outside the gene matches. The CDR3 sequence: CASSLTGGLGNADTQYF. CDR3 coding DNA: TGTGCCAGCAGCCTAACCGGGGGACTAGGGAACGCAGATACGCAGTATTTT.

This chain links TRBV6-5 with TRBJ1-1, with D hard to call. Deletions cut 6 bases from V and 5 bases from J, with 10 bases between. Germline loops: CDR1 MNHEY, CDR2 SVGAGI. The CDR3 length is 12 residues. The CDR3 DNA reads TGTGCCAGCAGGGGCAGTACTACTGAAGCTTTCTTT. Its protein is CASRGSTTEAFF.

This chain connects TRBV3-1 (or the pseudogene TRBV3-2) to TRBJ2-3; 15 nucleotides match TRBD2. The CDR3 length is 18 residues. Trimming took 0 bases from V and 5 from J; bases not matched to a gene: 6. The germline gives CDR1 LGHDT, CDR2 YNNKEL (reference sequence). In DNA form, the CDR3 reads TGTGCCAGCAGCCAAGATGGGGGACTAGCGGGAGGTCAAGATACGCAGTATTTT. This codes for CASSQDGGLAGGQDTQYF.

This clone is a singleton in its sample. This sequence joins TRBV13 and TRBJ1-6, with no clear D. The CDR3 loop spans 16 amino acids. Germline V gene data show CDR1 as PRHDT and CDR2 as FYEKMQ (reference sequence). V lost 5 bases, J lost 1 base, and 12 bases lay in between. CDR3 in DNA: TGTGCCAGCAGCGCCGCCGGCGGGTCCTATAATTCACCCCTCCACTTT. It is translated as CASSAAGGSYNSPLHF.

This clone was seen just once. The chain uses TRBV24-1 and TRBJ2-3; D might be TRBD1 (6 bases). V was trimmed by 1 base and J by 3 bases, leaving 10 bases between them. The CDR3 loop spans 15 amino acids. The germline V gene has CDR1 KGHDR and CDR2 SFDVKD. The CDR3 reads CATSDFGQGTDTQYF. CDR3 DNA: TGTGCCACCAGTGATTTCGGGCAGGGGACAGATACGCAGTATTTT.

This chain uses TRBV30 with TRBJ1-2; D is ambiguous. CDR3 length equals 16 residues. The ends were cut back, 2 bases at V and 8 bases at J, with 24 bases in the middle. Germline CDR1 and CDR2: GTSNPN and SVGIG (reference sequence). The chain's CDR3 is CAWSIDWASSTSGYTF. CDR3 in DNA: TGTGCCTGGAGTATCGACTGGGCTTCCTCCACTAGCGGCTACACCTTC.

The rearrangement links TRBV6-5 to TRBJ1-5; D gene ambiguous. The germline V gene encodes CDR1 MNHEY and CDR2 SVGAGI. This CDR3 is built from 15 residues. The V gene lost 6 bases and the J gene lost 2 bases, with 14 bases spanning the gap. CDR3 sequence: CASSKTWEGNQPQHF. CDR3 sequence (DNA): TGTGCCAGCAGCAAAACCTGGGAGGGCAATCAGCCCCAGCATTTT.

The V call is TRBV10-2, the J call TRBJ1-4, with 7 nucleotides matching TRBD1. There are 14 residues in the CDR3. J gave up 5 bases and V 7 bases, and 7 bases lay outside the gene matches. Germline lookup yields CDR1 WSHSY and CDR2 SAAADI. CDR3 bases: TGCGCCAGCAAGACCGGGACAGAGAATGAAAAACTGTTTTTT. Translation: CASKTGTENEKLFF.

The DNA for the CDR3 is TGTGCCAGCAGTATTGGACTAGCGGGAGAAGAGACCCAGTACTTC. Translating gives CASSIGLAGEETQYF. This chain joins TRBV2 and TRBJ2-5, with 13 positions matching TRBD2. The CDR3 contains 15 residues. Trimming cost V 5 bases and J 3 bases; bases outside gene matches: 3. Germline lookup yields CDR1 SNHLY and CDR2 FYNNEI.

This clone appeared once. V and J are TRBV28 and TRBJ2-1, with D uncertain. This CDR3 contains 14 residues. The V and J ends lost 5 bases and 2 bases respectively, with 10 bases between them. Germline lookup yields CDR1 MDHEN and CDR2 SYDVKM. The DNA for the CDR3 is TGTGCCAGCAGTATGGAGAAACCCTACAATGAGCAGTTCTTC. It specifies CASSMEKPYNEQFF.

The CDR3, as DNA: TGTGCCAGCAGCAAAGCGCGAGGGACCAGGAGGGATGGCTACACCTTC. It is translated as CASSKARGTRRDGYTF. The chain has TRBV21-1 and TRBJ1-2. TRBV21-1 constitutes a pseudogene. CDR3 length: 16 residues.

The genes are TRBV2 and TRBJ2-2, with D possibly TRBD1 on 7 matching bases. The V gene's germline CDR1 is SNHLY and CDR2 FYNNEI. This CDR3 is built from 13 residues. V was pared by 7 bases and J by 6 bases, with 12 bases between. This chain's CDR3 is CASITGEAGELFF. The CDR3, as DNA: TGTGCCAGCATCACAGGGGAGGCCGGGGAGCTGTTTTTT.

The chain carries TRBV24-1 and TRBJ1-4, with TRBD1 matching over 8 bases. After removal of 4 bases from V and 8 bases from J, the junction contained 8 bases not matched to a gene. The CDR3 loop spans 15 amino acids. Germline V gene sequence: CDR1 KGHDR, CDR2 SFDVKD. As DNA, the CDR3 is TGTGCCACCAGTGAAATCCGGACAGGGATCGAAAAACTGTTTTTT. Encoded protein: CATSEIRTGIEKLFF.

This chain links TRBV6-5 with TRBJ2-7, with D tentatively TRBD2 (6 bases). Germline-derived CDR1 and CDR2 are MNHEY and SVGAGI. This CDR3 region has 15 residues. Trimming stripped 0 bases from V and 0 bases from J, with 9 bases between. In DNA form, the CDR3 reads TGTGCCAGCAGTTACTCGGGACTGGCCTCCTACGAGCAGTACTTC. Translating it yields CASSYSGLASYEQYF.

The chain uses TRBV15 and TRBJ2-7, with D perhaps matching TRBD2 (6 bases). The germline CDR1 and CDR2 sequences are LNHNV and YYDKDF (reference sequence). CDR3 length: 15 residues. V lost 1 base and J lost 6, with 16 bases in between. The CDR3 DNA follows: TGTGCCACCAGCAGAGGGTGGGGGGATAGTGGCGAGCAGTACTTC. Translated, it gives CATSRGWGDSGEQYF.

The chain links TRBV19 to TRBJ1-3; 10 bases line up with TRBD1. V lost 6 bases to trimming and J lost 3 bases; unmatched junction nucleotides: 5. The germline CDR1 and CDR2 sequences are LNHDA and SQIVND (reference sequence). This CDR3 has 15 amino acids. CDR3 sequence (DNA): TGTGCCAGTAGACGACAGGGGGCAATTGGAAACACCATATATTTT. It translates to CASRRQGAIGNTIYF.

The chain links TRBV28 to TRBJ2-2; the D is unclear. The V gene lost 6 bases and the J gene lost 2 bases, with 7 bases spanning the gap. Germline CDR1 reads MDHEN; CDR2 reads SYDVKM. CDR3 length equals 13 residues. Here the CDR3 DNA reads TGTGCCAGCAGGAACAGAAACACCGGGGAGCTGTTTTTT. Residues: CASRNRNTGELFF.

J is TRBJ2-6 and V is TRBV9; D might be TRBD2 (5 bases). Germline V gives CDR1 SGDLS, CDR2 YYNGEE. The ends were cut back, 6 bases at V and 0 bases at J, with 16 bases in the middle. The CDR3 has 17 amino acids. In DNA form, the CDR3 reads TGTGCCAGCACCCCCGCCGGGGTCCCCTCTGGGGCCAACGTCCTGACTTTC. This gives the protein CASTPAGVPSGANVLTF.

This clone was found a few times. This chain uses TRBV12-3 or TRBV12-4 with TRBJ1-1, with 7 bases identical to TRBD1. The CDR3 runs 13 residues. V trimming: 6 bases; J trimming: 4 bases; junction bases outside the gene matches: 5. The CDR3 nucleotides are TGTGCCAGCAGCAAACAGGGGTTCACTGAAGCTTTCTTT. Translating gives CASSKQGFTEAFF.

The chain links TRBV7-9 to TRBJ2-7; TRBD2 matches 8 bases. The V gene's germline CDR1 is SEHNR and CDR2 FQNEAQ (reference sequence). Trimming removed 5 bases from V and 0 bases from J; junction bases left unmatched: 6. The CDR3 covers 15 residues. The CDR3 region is CASSGGTRNSYEQYF. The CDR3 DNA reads TGTGCCAGCAGCGGAGGGACTAGGAACTCCTACGAGCAGTACTTC.

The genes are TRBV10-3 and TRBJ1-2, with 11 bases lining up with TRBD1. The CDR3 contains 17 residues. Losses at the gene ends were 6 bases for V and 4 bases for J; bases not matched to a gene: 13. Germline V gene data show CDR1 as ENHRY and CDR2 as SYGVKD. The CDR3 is CAISPTRRTGGAYGYTF. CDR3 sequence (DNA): TGTGCCATCAGCCCAACCCGGAGGACAGGGGGCGCCTATGGCTACACCTTC.